These T cell receptor beta chains were read from a single sample in a study of PD-L1 blockade in urothelial cancer. Sequenced by immunoSEQ multiplex PCR; TCRdb stores in-frame clones only, minus some. Of approximately 110,000 clones in the sample, less than 95% were seen once. The material sequenced was PBMCs, taken around atezolizumab (anti-PD-L1) treatment. The receptors stem from a man in his sixties with urothelial cancer. The CDR3 runs from the conserved cysteine through the conserved F or W. D genes are given only for firm matches. Some rows mark clone size as missing; the rest say once, few, many or name a class of expanded clone.

j_call | clone_size | v_call | d_call | cdr3_length | cdr3_nt | cdr3_aa
TRBJ2-3 | NA | TRBV7-2 | TRBD1 | 16 | TGTGCCAGCAGCTTACAGGGGGTATCTAGCACAGATACGCAGTATTTT | CASSLQGVSSTDTQYF
TRBJ1-2 | NA | TRBV7-2 | NA | 15 | TGTGCCAGCAGCTTAGGGATCGGAGCTAACTATGGCTACACCTTC | CASSLGIGANYGYTF
TRBJ1-5 | NA | TRBV5-1 | TRBD1 | 14 | TGCGCCAGCAGCATAGGGACAGAAGATCAGCCCCAGCATTTT | CASSIGTEDQPQHF
TRBJ1-5 | NA | TRBV4-2 | NA | 16 | TGTGCCAGCAGCTTCGTTAAGCCCGGGGTGGATCAGCCCCAGCATTTT | CASSFVKPGVDQPQHF
TRBJ2-1 | NA | TRBV9 | NA | 13 | TGTGCCAGCAGCGTCGAGGCCTACAATGAGCAGTTCTTC | CASSVEAYNEQFF
TRBJ1-1 | NA | TRBV13 | NA | 15 | TGTGCCAGCTCTCGTCGCCGGACAAGGAACACTGAAGCTTTCTTT | CASSRRRTRNTEAFF
TRBJ2-3 | NA | TRBV5-1 | TRBD2 | 16 | TGCGCCAGCAGCCCCTCGACTAGCGGGGGCACAGATACGCAGTATTTT | CASSPSTSGGTDTQYF
TRBJ1-1 | NA | TRBV30 | NA | 11 | TGTGCCTGGAGTGTAGTCGACAGGGCTTTCTTT | CAWSVVDRAFF
TRBJ2-7 | NA | TRBV10-1 | TRBD1 | 15 | TGCGCCAGCAGTGAGTCGAGGACAGGGGGCTACGAGCAGTACTTC | CASSESRTGGYEQYF
TRBJ1-4 | NA | TRBV9 | NA | 15 | TGTGCCAGCAGCCCCACCGGGTTGATACTGGAAAAACTGTTTTTT | CASSPTGLILEKLFF
TRBJ1-3 | NA | TRBV10-1 | NA | 13 | TGCGCCAGCACCCCTGGCCCTGGAAACACCATATATTTT | CASTPGPGNTIYF
TRBJ1-1 | medium-sized | TRBV6-4 | NA | 13 | TGTGCCAGCAGTGAAAGCGGGAACACTGAAGCTTTCTTT | CASSESGNTEAFF
TRBJ1-2 | NA | TRBV29-1 | TRBD1 | 13 | TGCAGCGCGGGACAGGCAGATGGATATGGCTACACCTTC | CSAGQADGYGYTF
TRBJ1-5 | NA | TRBV29-1 | NA | 13 | TGCAGCGTTGGGGCGGGTTTCAATCAGCCCCAGCATTTT | CSVGAGFNQPQHF
TRBJ2-7 | NA | TRBV19 | NA | 13 | TGTGCCAGTAGTATGCACGGAGCCTACGAGCAGTACTTC | CASSMHGAYEQYF
TRBJ2-3 | NA | TRBV9 | NA | 17 | TGTGCCAGCAGCGGATACGGGGGACCCAGTAGCACAGATACGCAGTATTTT | CASSGYGGPSSTDTQYF
TRBJ1-2 | NA | TRBV6-6 | TRBD1 | 15 | TGTGCCAGCAGTTACACCCTGACAGGGGAGTATGGCTACACCTTC | CASSYTLTGEYGYTF
TRBJ1-1 | NA | TRBV19 | NA | 14 | TGTGCCAGTAGTATAGGAGGGGGGGCTACTGAAGCTTTCTTT | CASSIGGGATEAFF
TRBJ2-7 | NA | TRBV4-2 | TRBD2 | 16 | TGTGCCAGCAGCCAAGAGGGCGGGGGGTACTCCTACGAGCAGTACTTC | CASSQEGGGYSYEQYF
TRBJ2-3 | NA | TRBV5-1 | TRBD1 | 14 | TGCGCCAGCAGCCGGACAGGGCGCACAGATACGCAGTATTTT | CASSRTGRTDTQYF
TRBJ2-5 | NA | TRBV5-4 | NA | 13 | TGTGCCAGCAGCTTGGATGAAACTGGGACCCAGTACTTC | CASSLDETGTQYF
TRBJ2-3 | NA | TRBV6-1 | TRBD2 | 15 | TGTGCCAGCAGCCTTGGGGGGGTGGGCACAGATACGCAGTATTTT | CASSLGGVGTDTQYF
TRBJ2-2 | NA | TRBV2 | NA | 13 | TGTGCCAGCAGTAGACAGGTTACCGGGGAGCTGTTTTTT | CASSRQVTGELFF
TRBJ2-7 | NA | TRBV11-2 | NA | 11 | TGTGCCAGCAGCCTGAAACTGGAGCAGTACTTC | CASSLKLEQYF
TRBJ1-1 | NA | TRBV7-3 | NA | 16 | TGTGCCAGCAGCCCCCTCCGGGGGGCACAGAGAACTGAAGCTTTCTTT | CASSPLRGAQRTEAFF
TRBJ1-3 | NA | TRBV5-6 | TRBD1 | 15 | TGTGCCAGCAGGCTGGAGGGGGCATCTGGAAACACCATATATTTT | CASRLEGASGNTIYF
TRBJ2-7 | once | TRBV7-2 | NA | 17 | TGTGCCAGCAGCTTATCCTCGACTGGGGGGTCGCTCTACGAGCAGTACTTC | CASSLSSTGGSLYEQYF
TRBJ2-3 | NA | TRBV6-5 | NA | 12 | TGTGCCAGCAGTGACACGGTAGATACGCAGTATTTT | CASSDTVDTQYF
TRBJ1-1 | NA | TRBV5-4 | NA | 14 | TGTGCCAGCAGCTTGGCCGGAGTTTCGCCTGAAGCTTTCTTT | CASSLAGVSPEAFF
TRBJ1-2 | NA | TRBV15 | TRBD1 | 17 | TGTGCCACCAGCAGCTCCGGGACAGGGTACTCTAACTATGGCTACACCTTC | CATSSSGTGYSNYGYTF
TRBJ1-3 | NA | TRBV13 | NA | 12 | TGTGCCAGCAGCCTATTAGAGAACACCATATATTTT | CASSLLENTIYF
TRBJ1-2 | NA | TRBV5-8 | NA | 15 | TGTGCCAGCAGCTTTTCCCGGACAGCGGTCTATGGCTACACCTTC | CASSFSRTAVYGYTF
TRBJ1-5 | NA | TRBV6-5 | NA | 14 | TGTGCCAGCAGTCCAGGGTTTGGCAATCAGCCCCAGCATTTT | CASSPGFGNQPQHF
TRBJ2-1 | NA | TRBV6-5 | NA | 13 | TGTGCCAGCGCCGAACCGGGTATCAATGAGCAGTTCTTC | CASAEPGINEQFF
TRBJ2-7 | NA | TRBV6-1 | NA | 14 | TGTGCCAGCAGGCTCGGGGACAATAGAGGGGAGCAGTACTTC | CASRLGDNRGEQYF